These T cell receptor beta chains were read from a single sample in a study of blood T cell repertoires in COVID-19. This table comes from immunoSEQ multiplex PCR, and its TCRdb copy is limited to in-frame clones, with some not included. The table shows a few hundred thousand clones, with over 75% occurring only once. Sequencing input: PBMCs or T cells enriched from blood (not recorded which). The receptors come from a woman younger than 30 who had recovered from COVID-19. Each CDR3 is given with its conserved first and last residue. A D gene is named only where the DNA matches it firmly. For some rows the clone size is stated as once, few or many, or as a class when expanded; others skip it.

V: TRBV2; D: TRBD1; J: TRBJ2-4; size: once; DNA: TGTGCCAGCAGTGAGGGACAGGGGTTGGGCATTCAGTACTTC; CDR3: CASSEGQGLGIQYF
V: TRBV10-3; D: TRBD1; J: TRBJ1-1; size: few; DNA: TGTGCCATCAGCGGGACAGGGGTCCTCCAAAACACTGAAGCTTTCTTT; CDR3: CAISGTGVLQNTEAFF
V: TRBV28; D: .; J: TRBJ1-5; size: .; DNA: TGTGCCAGCAGACTCCCGGGGGGCCAGCCCCAGCATTTT; CDR3: CASRLPGGQPQHF
V: TRBV28; D: TRBD2; J: TRBJ2-7; size: .; DNA: TGTGCCAGCAGTTCAACTAGCGGGGGCGCTCTAGGATACGAGCAGTACTTC; CDR3: CASSSTSGGALGYEQYF
V: TRBV27; D: .; J: TRBJ2-7; size: .; DNA: TGTGCCAGCTCGAAGAGGGAGGAAGGGTCCGAGCAGTACTTC; CDR3: CASSKREEGSEQYF
V: TRBV6-5; D: TRBD1; J: TRBJ1-2; size: .; DNA: TGTGCCAGCAGACAGGGGGCGGCTTCTAACTATGGCTACACCTTC; CDR3: CASRQGAASNYGYTF
V: TRBV4-2; D: TRBD2; J: TRBJ2-2; size: .; DNA: TGTGCCAGCAGCCCTCCAGGGAGGGGTACCGGGGAGCTGTTTTTT; CDR3: CASSPPGRGTGELFF
V: TRBV27; D: .; J: TRBJ1-1; size: .; DNA: TGTGCCAGCAGTTTAAGGGGGGGAGGCGGCCCTGAAGCTTTCTTT; CDR3: CASSLRGGGGPEAFF
V: TRBV10-3; D: .; J: TRBJ2-3; size: .; DNA: TGTGCCATCAAAACAATCACAGATACGCAGTATTTT; CDR3: CAIKTITDTQYF
V: TRBV10-3; D: TRBD2; J: TRBJ2-3; size: .; DNA: TGTGCCATCAGTCAGGGGACCCTAGCGGGGGGCGGTTCCGATACGCAGTATTTT; CDR3: CAISQGTLAGGGSDTQYF
V: TRBV7-9; D: TRBD1; J: TRBJ1-1; size: .; DNA: TGTGCCAGCAGCTCCCCTGGACAGGGGGCTAACACTGAAGCTTTCTTT; CDR3: CASSSPGQGANTEAFF
V: TRBV27; D: .; J: TRBJ2-4; size: .; DNA: TGTGCCAGCAGTATGGGGAGTAACATTCAGTACTTC; CDR3: CASSMGSNIQYF
V: TRBV28; D: .; J: TRBJ1-1; size: .; DNA: TGTGCCAGCAGTTCACGCCGGTCTACTGAAGCTTTCTTT; CDR3: CASSSRRSTEAFF
V: TRBV28; D: TRBD1; J: TRBJ1-2; size: .; DNA: TGTGCCAGCAGTTTAACAGGGGAAGGCTACACCTTC; CDR3: CASSLTGEGYTF
V: TRBV7-7; D: .; J: TRBJ2-2; size: once; DNA: TGTGCTAGCAGCTTAGGCACAGGGCCCACCGGGGAGCTGTTTTTT; CDR3: CASSLGTGPTGELFF
V: TRBV7-9; D: .; J: TRBJ1-2; size: .; DNA: TGTGCCAGCAGCTTAGCGGGGAGATCCTATGGCTACACCTTC; CDR3: CASSLAGRSYGYTF
V: TRBV5-6; D: TRBD2; J: TRBJ2-1; size: .; DNA: TGTGCCAGCAGGCCGACTCTAGCGGACCATTACAATGAGCAGTTCTTC; CDR3: CASRPTLADHYNEQFF
V: TRBV7-8; D: .; J: TRBJ1-2; size: .; DNA: TGTGCCAGCAGCTTAGCGACTTGGGAGAGCTATGGCTACACCTTC; CDR3: CASSLATWESYGYTF
V: TRBV6-5; D: .; J: TRBJ2-5; size: .; DNA: TGTGCCAGCAGGCGGGGCCCCGACGGGGAGACCCAGTACTTC; CDR3: CASRRGPDGETQYF
V: TRBV27; D: TRBD1; J: TRBJ1-6; size: few; DNA: TGTGCCAGCAGTTTATCGACCGGGACAGGGAATTCACCCCTCCACTTT; CDR3: CASSLSTGTGNSPLHF
V: TRBV2; D: .; J: TRBJ2-3; size: .; DNA: TGTGCCAGCAACTCGCTCACAGATACGCAGTATTTT; CDR3: CASNSLTDTQYF
V: TRBV5-5; D: .; J: TRBJ2-1; size: .; DNA: TGTGCCAGCAGCTTGGGATCAGTTAGGACAAACAATGAGCAGTTCTTC; CDR3: CASSLGSVRTNNEQFF
V: TRBV7-8; D: .; J: TRBJ1-6; size: .; DNA: TGTGCCAGCCAAAGGACATTCGACTATAATTCACCCCTCCACTTT; CDR3: CASQRTFDYNSPLHF
V: TRBV28; D: .; J: TRBJ2-7; size: .; DNA: TGTGCCAGCAGATCGGTTGAGCAGTACTTC; CDR3: CASRSVEQYF
V: TRBV10-2; D: .; J: TRBJ1-2; size: .; DNA: TGCGCCAGCAGCCACCTAGGGGTGGCTAACTATGGCTACACCTTC; CDR3: CASSHLGVANYGYTF
V: TRBV7-2; D: .; J: TRBJ1-1; size: .; DNA: TGTGCCAGCAGCTTAGAGGGGGGGGACACTGAAGCTTTCTTT; CDR3: CASSLEGGDTEAFF
V: TRBV18; D: .; J: TRBJ1-1; size: .; DNA: TGTGCCAGCTCACCACTACAGGTAGATACTGAAGCTTTCTTT; CDR3: CASSPLQVDTEAFF
V: TRBV20-1; D: .; J: TRBJ1-6; size: .; DNA: TGCAGTGCGGAGTCCCATTCACCCCTCCACTTT; CDR3: CSAESHSPLHF
V: TRBV7-2; D: .; J: TRBJ1-6; size: .; DNA: TGTGCCGGGAAAGGGGCATTTTATAATTCACCCCTCCACTTT; CDR3: CAGKGAFYNSPLHF
V: TRBV27; D: .; J: TRBJ1-5; size: .; DNA: TGTGCCAGCAGTTTAAGCACCGATAATCAGCCCCAGCATTTT; CDR3: CASSLSTDNQPQHF
V: TRBV2; D: .; J: TRBJ2-5; size: .; DNA: TGTGCCAGCAGTGAGGACTTACAAGAGACCCAGTACTTC; CDR3: CASSEDLQETQYF
V: TRBV28; D: TRBD1; J: TRBJ1-2; size: .; DNA: TGTGCCAGCAGTTTCCGGGACAGGGGGTGGTATGGCTACACCTTC; CDR3: CASSFRDRGWYGYTF
V: TRBV14; D: .; J: TRBJ1-2; size: few; DNA: TGTGCCAGCAGCCAAGAAACAGGGTTGGGCTACACCTTC; CDR3: CASSQETGLGYTF
V: TRBV29-1; D: .; J: TRBJ1-2; size: .; DNA: TGCAGCGTGGACAACCGACAGGCATCGAACTATGGCTACACCTTC; CDR3: CSVDNRQASNYGYTF
V: TRBV6-5; D: TRBD1; J: TRBJ2-7; size: few; DNA: TGTGCCAGCAGCACAACAGGGGTCTCCTACGAGCAGTACTTC; CDR3: CASSTTGVSYEQYF
V: TRBV6-5; D: .; J: TRBJ1-5; size: .; DNA: TGTGCCAGCTGGGGGGTCGGGCAGCCCCAGCATTTT; CDR3: CASWGVGQPQHF
V: TRBV5-1; D: .; J: TRBJ2-1; size: .; DNA: TGCGCCAGCAGCCTTACAGGGTTTAAGGATGAGCAGTTCTTC; CDR3: CASSLTGFKDEQFF
V: TRBV4-1; D: .; J: TRBJ1-6; size: .; DNA: TGCGCCAGCAGCCAAGCGTATTCACCCCTCCACTTT; CDR3: CASSQAYSPLHF
V: TRBV2; D: .; J: TRBJ2-3; size: .; DNA: TGTGCCAGCAGTGGGCGGGACCAACTCACAGATACGCAGTATTTT; CDR3: CASSGRDQLTDTQYF
V: TRBV5-1; D: TRBD1; J: TRBJ2-2; size: .; DNA: TGCGCCAGCAAGACCGGGACAGGGTCAGGGAGTAGCGGGGAGCTGTTTTTT; CDR3: CASKTGTGSGSSGELFF
V: TRBV7-2; D: .; J: TRBJ1-1; size: .; DNA: TGTGCCAGCAGCTTTGCCAGGGTCAACACTGAAGCTTTCTTT; CDR3: CASSFARVNTEAFF
V: TRBV29-1; D: .; J: TRBJ2-7; size: once; DNA: TGCAGCGCCGGAGGCAGGGGAAATTACGAGCAGTACTTC; CDR3: CSAGGRGNYEQYF
V: TRBV5-1; D: TRBD2; J: TRBJ2-3; size: .; DNA: TGCGCCAGCAGCTTGGCCCGAGCGGGGGGGCCCGGAGATACGCAGTATTTT; CDR3: CASSLARAGGPGDTQYF
V: TRBV6-4; D: .; J: TRBJ1-3; size: .; DNA: TGTGCCAGCAGTCGCTCTGGAAACACCATATATTTT; CDR3: CASSRSGNTIYF
V: TRBV28; D: .; J: TRBJ1-2; size: .; DNA: TGTGCCAGCGGGGACTTAGGATATGGCTACACCTTC; CDR3: CASGDLGYGYTF
V: TRBV2; D: .; J: TRBJ1-1; size: .; DNA: TGTGCTGGGCAATGGTTTCGCGACACTGAAGCTTTCTTT; CDR3: CAGQWFRDTEAFF